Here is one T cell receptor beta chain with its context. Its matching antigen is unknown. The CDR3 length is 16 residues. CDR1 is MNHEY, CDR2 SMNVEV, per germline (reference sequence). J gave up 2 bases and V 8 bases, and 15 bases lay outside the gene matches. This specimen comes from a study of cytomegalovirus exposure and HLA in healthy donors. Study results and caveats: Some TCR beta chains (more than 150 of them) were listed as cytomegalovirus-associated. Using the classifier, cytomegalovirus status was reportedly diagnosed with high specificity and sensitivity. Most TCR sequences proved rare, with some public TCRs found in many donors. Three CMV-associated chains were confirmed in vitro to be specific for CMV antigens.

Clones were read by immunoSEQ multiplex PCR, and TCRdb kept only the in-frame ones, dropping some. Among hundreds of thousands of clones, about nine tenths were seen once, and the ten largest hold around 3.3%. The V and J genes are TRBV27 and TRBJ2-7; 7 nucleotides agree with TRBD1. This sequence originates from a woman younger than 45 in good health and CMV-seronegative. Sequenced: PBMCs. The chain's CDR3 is CASPPLGTEPTYEQYF. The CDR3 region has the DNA TGTGCCAGCCCCCCCCTCGGGACAGAACCGACCTACGAGCAGTACTTC.